This T cell receptor beta chain was retrieved from a study of cytomegalovirus exposure and HLA in healthy donors. Study results and caveats: Researchers left out some V segments, among them TRBV6-2 and TRBV6-3, as indistinguishable. In vitro data verified a few CMV-associated chains as specific for CMV antigens.

With regard to this clone: As yet, its antigen is unknown.

The V gene lost 1 base and the J gene lost 3 bases, with 10 bases spanning the gap. Germline loops: CDR1 SGDLS, CDR2 YYNGEE. The CDR3 sequence is 15 residues long. Primers: 60 Vbeta forward and 13 Jbeta reverse. Produced via immunoSEQ multiplex PCR; TCRdb's table is partial and in-frame only. The data hold about 180,000 clones, with 70% to 90% observed a single time. This clonotype was obtained from a male donor in good health and CMV-seronegative. The rearrangement joins TRBV9 to TRBJ1-4; D possibly corresponds to TRBD1 (5 bases). Sequencing was carried out using PBMCs. The CDR3 region has the DNA TGTGCCAGCAGCGTATCGGGGGGGTCTAATGAAAAACTGTTTTTT. Translating gives CASSVSGGSNEKLFF. The full variable domain, completed using reference TRBV9 and TRBJ1-4, is DSGVTQTPKHLITATGQRVTLRCSPRSGDLSVYWYQQSLDQGLQFLIQYYNGEERAKGNILERFSAQQFPDLHSELNLSSLELGDSALYFCASSVSGGSNEKLFFGSGTQLSVL.